This TCR beta chain is from a study of beta chain features in type 1 diabetes. Overall study results and limits: For Type 1 diabetes patients, all four CD4+ subsets carried TCRB CDR3s that were moderately but significantly shorter. Insertion counts at VDJ junctions were lower in type 1 diabetes patients, who also showed more deletions there.

This CDR3 comprises 15 residues. Per the germline V gene, CDR1 is SEHNR and CDR2 is FQNEAQ (reference sequence). The ends lost 5 bases at V and 4 bases at J; junction bases unmatched: 5. Investigators reverse transcribed all isolated RNA, so they sequenced expressed TCRB transcripts. Produced via immunoSEQ multiplex PCR; TCRdb's table is partial and in-frame only. The table includes around 310,000 clones, 9.5% to 11% detected once. This clone was counted between two and nine times. Its specificity is unknown. The V gene is TRBV7-9, the J gene TRBJ2-7; 13 bases are shared with TRBD2. The clonotype was recovered from a woman aged 30 to 39 in good health. The sequenced sample consisted of naive CD4+ T cells from blood. In DNA form, the CDR3 reads TGTGCCAGCAGCCCCCGGACTAGCGGGAGATACGAGCAGTACTTC. Translating it yields CASSPRTSGRYEQYF.